A selection of T cell receptor beta chains follows, all from one sample in a study of shared clonotypes between healthy human individuals. This table comes from immunoSEQ multiplex PCR, and its TCRdb copy is limited to in-frame clones, with some not included. The sample carries 2 million to 2.5 million clones, 93% recorded once. Sequencing was performed on naive CD8+ T cells from PBMCs. These receptors all come from a man aged 18 to 30 in good health. Some clones in this sample may be carry-over from other donors' samples. CDR3s include the opening cysteine and the closing phenylalanine or tryptophan. D genes are given only for firm matches. Clone size is stated in some rows and not others, as once, few, many or a class when expanded.

d_call clone_size j_call v_call cdr3_nt cdr3_aa
TRBD2 . TRBJ2-1 TRBV27 TGTGCCAGCAGTTTATGGGGCGGGAGAGCCTACAATGAGCAGTTCTTC CASSLWGGRAYNEQFF
TRBD2 once TRBJ2-5 TRBV4-3 TGCGCCAGCAGCCAAGAAGAAATACTAGCGGGAGAAGAGACCCAGTACTTC CASSQEEILAGEETQYF
TRBD2 . TRBJ2-5 TRBV7-2 TGTGCCAGCAGCTTAGGAGAACTAGCGGGAGAGTACCAAGAGACCCAGTACTTC CASSLGELAGEYQETQYF
. . TRBJ1-1 TRBV9 TGTGCCAGCAGCACCGGTCCGGCCTGGGCCCCGAACACTGAAGCTTTCTTT CASSTGPAWAPNTEAFF
. . TRBJ2-7 TRBV27 TGTGCCAGCAGTGGGGGGGACAGCACCTACGAGCAGTACTTC CASSGGDSTYEQYF
TRBD1 . TRBJ2-7 TRBV27 TGTGCCAGCAGTTTAATACAGGGGGAATCTTTTCAGTACTTC CASSLIQGESFQYF
TRBD1 . TRBJ2-7 TRBV7-3 TGTGCCAGCAGCCCCTACGGTAGGACAGGGGGCGAGCAGTACTTC CASSPYGRTGGEQYF
TRBD1 . TRBJ1-4 TRBV25-1 TGTGCCAGCAGTGTGAGACAGGGCCTTAATGAAAAACTGTTTTTT CASSVRQGLNEKLFF
TRBD2 once TRBJ2-2 TRBV5-1 TGCGCCAGCAGTCCCGGGACTAGCGGGAGTACCGGGGAGCTGTTTTTT CASSPGTSGSTGELFF
. . TRBJ1-1 TRBV7-9 TGTGCCAGCAACAGGGAGGGTTTGAACACTGAAGCTTTCTTT CASNREGLNTEAFF
TRBD2 . TRBJ2-3 TRBV5-1 TGCGCCAGCAGCTTCGTTAGCGGGAGGGCTAGCACAGATACGCAGTATTTT CASSFVSGRASTDTQYF
. few TRBJ1-1 TRBV13 TGTGCCAGCAGCTTATCTGAGGGATACACTGAAGCTTTCTTT CASSLSEGYTEAFF
. . TRBJ2-7 TRBV10-1 TGCGCCAGCGCGGGCCCCCCCTCCTACGAGCAGTACTTC CASAGPPSYEQYF
. . TRBJ2-1 TRBV5-6 TGTGCCAGCAGCTTTCCCCGCGAGCCGGAAAACTACAATGAGCAGTTCTTC CASSFPREPENYNEQFF
TRBD1 . TRBJ1-3 TRBV28 TGTGCCAGCAGCTACAGGGGGCTGGGGAACACCATATATTTT CASSYRGLGNTIYF
TRBD1 . TRBJ1-2 TRBV9 TGTGCCAGCAGCGGCACCGGGACAGGGAACTATGGCTACACCTTC CASSGTGTGNYGYTF
. . TRBJ2-1 TRBV7-7 TGTGCCAGCAGCTTAGGTGTGTGGGGTAGCTCCTACAATGAGCAGTTCTTC CASSLGVWGSSYNEQFF
TRBD2 . TRBJ2-6 TRBV4-3 TGCGCCAGCAGCCAAGGGGGAGGGAGGCCCCCTGGGGCCAACGTCCTGACTTTC CASSQGGGRPPGANVLTF
. . TRBJ2-5 TRBV12-5 TGTGCTAGTGGTTTGAGCCCGACGTCCCCAAGGGAGACCCAGTACTTC CASGLSPTSPRETQYF
. . TRBJ2-3 TRBV13 TGTGCCAGCAGCTTAGAGAGCACAGATACGCAGTATTTT CASSLESTDTQYF
. . TRBJ2-3 TRBV28 TGTGCCAGCAGTTTGCGACGGAGCACAGATACGCAGTATTTT CASSLRRSTDTQYF
. once TRBJ2-1 TRBV11-1 TGTGCCAGCAGCCCGCCTGAAGGTGTGTCTCACAATGAGCAGTTCTTC CASSPPEGVSHNEQFF
TRBD1 . TRBJ2-7 TRBV6-4 TGTGCCAGCAGTGAATATGCCGGGACAGGTTACGAGCAGTACTTC CASSEYAGTGYEQYF
. . TRBJ2-1 TRBV27 TGTGCCAGCAGTTTGCTAGGGTCGCGTAGTGAGCAGTTCTTC CASSLLGSRSEQFF
. . TRBJ1-1 TRBV27 TGTGCCAGCAGTTTATCCAGGGGATTAACTGAAGCTTTCTTT CASSLSRGLTEAFF
. . TRBJ2-7 TRBV28 TGTGCCAGCAGTTTATCTATGAGCTCCTACGAGCAGTACTTC CASSLSMSSYEQYF